This T cell receptor beta chain was sequenced during a study of T-cell reconstitution after alpha-beta-depleted transplantation in children. A few counts support this clonotype. Preparation of the TCRbeta library used unique molecular identifiers. A single record per CDR3 protein comes from TCRdb applying MiXCR to the PCR reads. The repertoire holds more than 550,000 distinct CDR3 sequences, over 9.5% seen once, with about 4% in the top ten. The receptor was derived from a human donor who donated a stem cell graft to a child with acute myeloid leukemia. The specimen comprised PBMCs from the stem cell graft donor, sampled from the stem cell graft.

CDR3 region: CASSSSVLGDTQYF. The CDR3 DNA sequence: TGCGCCAGCAGTTCATCCGTTCTCGGAGATACGCAGTATTTT. The chain employs TRBV5-1 and TRBJ2-3, with D hard to call. This CDR3 spans 14 amino acids. Looked up from germline, CDR1 is SGHRS and CDR2 is YFSETQ. Trimming removed 5 bases at V and 5 bases at J, with 15 bases between.